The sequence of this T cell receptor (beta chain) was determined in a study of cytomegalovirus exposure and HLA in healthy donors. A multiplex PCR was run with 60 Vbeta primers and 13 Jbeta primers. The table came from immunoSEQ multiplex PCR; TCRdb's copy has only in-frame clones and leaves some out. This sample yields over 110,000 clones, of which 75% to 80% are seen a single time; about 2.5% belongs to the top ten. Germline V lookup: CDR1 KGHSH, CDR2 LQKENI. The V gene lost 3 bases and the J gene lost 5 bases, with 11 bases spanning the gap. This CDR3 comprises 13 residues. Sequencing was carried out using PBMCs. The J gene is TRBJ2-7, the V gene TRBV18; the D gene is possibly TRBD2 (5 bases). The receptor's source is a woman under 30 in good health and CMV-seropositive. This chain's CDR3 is CASSPREGDEQYF. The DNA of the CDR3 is TGTGCCAGCTCACCCCGCGAGGGTGACGAGCAGTACTTC.